These 18 T cell receptor beta chains were sequenced from one sample in a study of shared clonotypes between healthy human individuals. The table came from immunoSEQ multiplex PCR; TCRdb's copy has only in-frame clones and leaves some out. This table has a few hundred thousand clones, about 74% appearing once. Sequenced: PBMCs. The receptors derive from a woman aged 40 to 49 in good health. Some clones in this sample may be carry-over from other donors' samples.

In DNA, the CDR3 is TGTGCCAGCAGTGAACGGGAGGCATCCGATACGCAGTATTTT. Its translation is CASSEREASDTQYF. The chain recombines TRBV25-1 with TRBJ2-3; 7 positions match TRBD2. Germline assignment: CDR1 MGHDK and CDR2 SYGVNS. V shed 2 bases and J 6 bases; nucleotides not matched to a gene: 5. CDR3 length: 14 amino acids.

The chain links TRBV6-1 to TRBJ1-2; a weak D match, TRBD1 (6 bases). The CDR3 covers 13 residues. V was cut by 3 bases and J by 8 bases, with 13 bases left in between. Germline V gene sequence: CDR1 MNHNS, CDR2 SASEGT. The CDR3 bases are TGTGCCAGCAGTGATAAGGACAGAAGGGGCTACACCTTC. Translated: CASSDKDRRGYTF.

This clone was seen many times. At the DNA level, this CDR3 is encoded by other sequences in the same sample as well. This rearrangement joins TRBV7-9 to TRBJ2-3; D may be TRBD2 (5 bases). The V gene's germline CDR1 is SEHNR and CDR2 FQNEAQ (reference sequence). The germline V and J ends were trimmed by 4 bases and 0 bases, with 8 bases remaining between them. The CDR3 has 14 amino acids. The CDR3 nucleotides are TGTGCCAGCAGCTCTAGCTTTAGCACAGATACGCAGTATTTT. It yields the protein CASSSSFSTDTQYF.

The rearrangement uses TRBV18 and TRBJ1-3, with D hard to call. V lost 2 bases and J lost 0, with 14 bases in between. The CDR3 sequence is 17 residues long. The germline CDR1 and CDR2 sequences are KGHSH and LQKENI. CDR3 in DNA: TGTGCCAGCTCACCAGGTGTCCCGCGGAGCTCTGGAAACACCATATATTTT. Amino acids: CASSPGVPRSSGNTIYF. Together with reference TRBV18 and TRBJ1-3, the CDR3 gives the full variable domain: NAGVMQNPRHLVRRRGQEARLRCSPMKGHSHVYWYRQLPEEGLKFMVYLQKENIIDESGMPKERFSAEFPKEGPSILRIQQVVRGDSAAYFCASSPGVPRSSGNTIYFGEGSWLTVV.

This rearrangement joins TRBV5-1 to TRBJ2-7; either TRBD1 or TRBD2 may supply D (7 bases each). Trimming removed 0 bases from V and 6 bases from J, with 19 bases in between. The germline V gene has CDR1 SGHRS and CDR2 YFSETQ. The CDR3 covers 16 residues. CDR3 nucleotides: TGCGCCAGCAGCTTGGCATCGGCAGGGGGGGTTGCCGAGCAGTACTTC. This encodes CASSLASAGGVAEQYF.

This clone was recorded a few times. The CDR3 sequence: CATSREGGTGADEQYF. The CDR3 DNA follows: TGTGCCACCAGCAGAGAGGGGGGGACAGGGGCAGACGAGCAGTACTTC. The rearrangement links TRBV15 to TRBJ2-7; 10 bases map to TRBD1. The CDR3 runs 16 residues. Trimming at V came to 0 bases and at J to 5 bases, leaving 7 bases not matched to a gene. Germline assignment: CDR1 LNHNV and CDR2 YYDKDF (reference sequence).

This chain connects TRBV7-9 to TRBJ1-3; D gene unclear. The germline V and J ends were trimmed by 1 base and 0 bases, with 10 bases remaining between them. The CDR3 covers 16 residues. The germline V gene encodes CDR1 SEHNR and CDR2 FQNEAQ (reference sequence). CDR3 bases: TGTGCCAGCAGCTTAGACAGCACTTCCTCTGGAAACACCATATATTTT. This gives the protein CASSLDSTSSGNTIYF.

The V call is TRBV27, the J call TRBJ2-3; no reliable D call. This CDR3 comprises 14 residues. V lost 3 bases and J 3 bases, leaving 10 bases between the germline ends. Per germline, CDR1 MNHEY and CDR2 SMNVEV (reference sequence). CDR3 loop: CASSFTYGTDTQYF. In DNA form, the CDR3 reads TGTGCCAGCAGTTTTACTTACGGGACAGATACGCAGTATTTT.

The chain is built from TRBV2 and TRBJ2-7; the match to TRBD2 covers 10 bases. V was pared by 8 bases and J by 0 bases, with 1 base of the junction left unmatched. CDR1 is SNHLY, CDR2 FYNNEI, per germline. The CDR3 runs to 13 residues. CDR3 in DNA: TGTGCCAGCGGGACTAGCGTCTCCTACGAGCAGTACTTC. This sequence encodes CASGTSVSYEQYF.

V gene TRBV5-1 combines with J gene TRBJ2-7; D is undetermined. V lost 3 bases, J lost 5 bases, and 12 bases lay in between. This CDR3 spans 13 amino acids. Per germline, CDR1 SGHRS and CDR2 YFSETQ. In DNA form, the CDR3 reads TGCGCCAGCAGCTCGACCTTAGGCGACGAGCAGTACTTC. Protein sequence: CASSSTLGDEQYF.

The rearrangement uses TRBV5-6 and TRBJ1-5; D remains ambiguous. Germline lookup yields CDR1 SGHDT and CDR2 YYEEEE. The CDR3 runs 14 residues. Trimming took 1 base from V and 7 from J, leaving 12 bases between them. CDR3 amino acids: CASSLSTSGQPQHF. In DNA form, the CDR3 reads TGTGCCAGCAGCTTGTCTACATCCGGACAGCCCCAGCATTTT.

The chain carries TRBV27 and TRBJ1-1; D remains unclear. CDR1 is MNHEY, CDR2 SMNVEV, per germline (reference sequence). V dropped 6 bases and J dropped 6 bases, with 17 bases sitting between them. The CDR3 consists of 14 residues. CDR3 sequence (DNA): TGTGCCAGCAGACCTACTCATGGGGTTCCTGAAGCTTTCTTT. Translating it yields CASRPTHGVPEAFF.

V gene TRBV6-1 combines with J gene TRBJ1-4; TRBD1 is a possible D gene (6 bases). Trimming left V 6 bases short and J 8 bases short, with 10 bases between. The CDR3 is 12 residues long. Germline-derived CDR1 and CDR2 are MNHNS and SASEGT. This CDR3 is CASRGGVEKLFF. CDR3 DNA sequence: TGTGCCAGCAGAGGGGGTGTAGAAAAACTGTTTTTT.

This clone showed up many times. The rearrangement uses TRBV27 and TRBJ2-2; 10 bases align to TRBD2. CDR1 is MNHEY, CDR2 SMNVEV, per germline (reference sequence). J was trimmed by 3 bases and V by 0 bases; bases with no gene match: 10. The CDR3 consists of 19 residues. CDR3 DNA: TGTGCCAGCAGTTTATCCTATATCATGACTAGCGGGTACACCGGGGAGCTGTTTTTT. Its protein product is CASSLSYIMTSGYTGELFF.

The chain joins TRBV2 to TRBJ2-5; perhaps TRBD1 as D (6 bases). This CDR3 has 14 residues. Per the germline V gene, CDR1 is SNHLY and CDR2 is FYNNEI. V was clipped by 8 bases and J by 4 bases, with 17 bases between them. The CDR3 protein is CASSTGSRGETQYF. CDR3 in DNA: TGTGCCAGCTCTACAGGGTCCAGGGGAGAGACCCAGTACTTC.

The CDR3 coding sequence is TGTGCCAGCAGCTTTCGGCGGGAGGGCTTAGGTGAGCAGTTCTTC. Amino acids: CASSFRREGLGEQFF. J is TRBJ2-1 and V is TRBV7-9, with 9 bases that match TRBD2. Trimming removed 3 bases from V and 9 bases from J; junction bases left unmatched: 9. Germline CDR1 is SEHNR and CDR2 is FQNEAQ (reference sequence). This CDR3 has 15 residues. Filled out from reference TRBV7-9 and TRBJ2-1, the complete variable domain reads DTGVSQNPRHKITKRGQNVTFRCDPISEHNRLYWYRQTLGQGPEFLTYFQNEAQLEKSRLLSDRFSAERPKGSFSTLEIQRTEQGDSAMYLCASSFRREGLGEQFFGPGTRLTVL.

In its sample, this clone was seen a few times. The chain employs TRBV7-8 and TRBJ2-7; D possibly uses TRBD1 or TRBD2 (5 bases each). CDR1 SGHVS and CDR2 FQNEAQ come from the germline V gene. Trimming took off 1 base at V and 5 bases at J, with 15 bases between the two ends. The CDR3 has 15 residues. CDR3 coding DNA: TGTGCCAGCAGCTTAGTTCAGGGACGGGGCGACGAGCAGTACTTC. This translates into CASSLVQGRGDEQYF.

With regard to this clone: Only one base separates this from a far larger clonotype, so it likely reflects a read error. Distinct nucleotide sequences in the sample also encode this CDR3. The rearrangement uses TRBV29-1 and TRBJ2-6; TRBD1 matches 10 bases. The length of the CDR3 is 15 residues. Germline lookup yields CDR1 SQVTM and CDR2 ANQGSEA. In DNA, the CDR3 is TGCAGCGCGGAGACAGGGGGCACTGGGGCCAACGTCCTGACCTTC. Amino acids: CSAETGGTGANVLTF.